This T cell receptor (beta chain) was profiled in a study of CD8+CD57+ T cells in acquired aplastic anemia. Study background: Healthy donor CD4+ cell samples had a mean of about 10 million reads.

The germline V gene encodes CDR1 GTSNPN and CDR2 SVGIG (reference sequence). Between the trimmed V and J ends, which lost 3 bases and 1 base, there was a span of 15 bases. This CDR3 contains 15 residues. The template for TCR beta VDJ and CDR3 sequence profiling was genomic DNA. MiXCR, applied by TCRdb to the reads, yields one record per CDR3 protein. Among around 140,000 distinct CDR3 sequences listed, roughly 40% were seen once. This clonotype was counted ten times or more. The TCR comes from a human donor in good health, serving as a control. The specimen was sorted CD4+, CD8+, or CD8+CD57+ T cells (not recorded which) from PBMCs. V usage is TRBV30 and J usage is TRBJ2-5; weak D call: TRBD1 (6 bases). CDR3 amino acids: CAWSPTGTSQETQYF. The CDR3 DNA is TGTGCCTGGAGCCCAACCGGGACAAGCCAAGAGACCCAGTACTTC. Supplemented by reference TRBV30 and TRBJ2-5, the full variable domain reads SQTIHQWPATLVQPVGSPLSLECTVEGTSNPNLYWYRQAAGRGLQLLFYSVGIGQISSEVPQNLSASRPQDRQFILSSKKLLLSDSGFYLCAWSPTGTSQETQYFGPGTRLLVL.